This TCR beta chain was documented in a study of Ad26.COV2.S vaccination and SARS-CoV-2 variants. The data were produced by immunoSEQ multiplex PCR, yet TCRdb's version contains in-frame clones alone and is incomplete. Found here are 430,000 or so clones, 89% of them singletons; the top ten hold approximately 2.5%. Treatment given: around 19 received Ad26.COV2.S at low or high dose, single or two shots; about 5 received placebo; per-sample allocation not given. Sampling was done on day 63 after the first vaccine or placebo injection. This TCR was sampled from a person between 18 and 65 years old who received the Ad26.COV2.S COVID-19 vaccine or a placebo. Sequenced here: peripheral blood, sampled in a trial of Ad26.COV2.S vaccine versus placebo.

The CDR3 loop reads CASSPPEAGETQYF. CDR3 coding DNA: TGTGCCAGCAGCCCACCGGAGGCCGGGGAGACCCAGTACTTC. The chain uses TRBV11-2 and TRBJ2-5; perhaps TRBD2 as D (5 bases). Germline V gene lookup returns CDR1 SGHAT and CDR2 FQNNGV. The CDR3 contains 14 residues. V lost 5 bases and J lost 5, with 15 bases in between. Full variable domain (missing parts from reference TRBV11-2 and TRBJ2-5): EAGVAQSPRYKIIEKRQSVAFWCNPISGHATLYWYQQILGQGPKLLIQFQNNGVVDDSQLPKDRFSAERLKGVDSTLKIQPAKLEDSAVYLCASSPPEAGETQYFGPGTRLLVL.